This is a list of T cell receptor beta chains from one sample in a study of cytomegalovirus exposure and HLA in healthy donors. Profiling relied on immunoSEQ multiplex PCR, and the TCRdb table lists in-frame clones only, not all of them. The table includes about 140,000 clones, around 80% detected once. Sequenced input: PBMCs. All receptors derive from a young man in good health and CMV-seropositive. CDR3s include the opening cysteine and the closing phenylalanine or tryptophan. Fields, in order: D gene, J gene, clone size, V gene, CDR3 protein, CDR3 DNA. A D gene is named only where the DNA matches it firmly. A row's size may be missing; if present it is once, few, many or a size class.

TRBD1	TRBJ2-2	.	TRBV29-1	CSVGKPGTGIGELFF	TGCAGCGTTGGCAAACCCGGGACAGGGATCGGGGAGCTGTTTTTT
TRBD1	TRBJ1-1	once	TRBV19	CASSTLTGVGTEAFF	TGTGCCAGTAGTACATTAACAGGGGTGGGGACTGAAGCTTTCTTT
.	TRBJ1-1	.	TRBV18	CASSHRGRLDTEAFF	TGTGCCAGCTCACACCGGGGAAGGCTGGACACTGAAGCTTTCTTT
.	TRBJ1-6	.	TRBV5-1	CASSLGQSYNSPLHF	TGCGCCAGCAGCTTGGGACAGTCATATAATTCACCCCTCCACTTT
.	TRBJ1-1	.	TRBV29-1	CSVVIGVGEAFF	TGCAGCGTTGTGATCGGGGTGGGTGAAGCTTTCTTT
TRBD2	TRBJ2-1	.	TRBV7-2	CASSLGGPSFNEQFF	TGTGCCAGCAGCTTGGGAGGGCCCTCCTTCAATGAGCAGTTCTTC
.	TRBJ1-4	few	TRBV7-9	CASSLGQATNEKLFF	TGTGCCAGCAGCTTAGGGCAGGCAACTAATGAAAAACTGTTTTTT
TRBD2	TRBJ2-2	.	TRBV5-5	CASSSSGGAVLGGELFF	TGTGCCAGCAGCTCCAGCGGGGGCGCCGTTCTGGGCGGGGAGCTGTTTTTT
TRBD2	TRBJ2-3	.	TRBV5-1	CASTTSGRAMDTQYF	TGCGCCAGTACTACTAGCGGGAGGGCCATGGATACGCAGTATTTT
TRBD1	TRBJ1-4	.	TRBV29-1	CSVLIGGAEKLFF	TGCAGCGTTTTAATAGGGGGCGCGGAAAAACTGTTTTTT
.	TRBJ2-1	.	TRBV5-1	CASSVGTSDSYNEQFF	TGCGCCAGCAGCGTGGGGACATCTGACTCCTACAATGAGCAGTTCTTC
TRBD1	TRBJ1-4	.	TRBV18	CASSSTGVPEKLFF	TGTGCCAGCTCATCGACAGGGGTCCCTGAAAAACTGTTTTTT
.	TRBJ1-3	.	TRBV5-5	CASSSTGPSGNTIYF	TGTGCCAGCAGCTCTACAGGTCCCTCTGGAAACACCATATATTTT
.	TRBJ2-2	few	TRBV29-1	CSVGGGGELFF	TGCAGCGTTGGGGGAGGCGGGGAGCTGTTTTTT
.	TRBJ2-2	.	TRBV29-1	CSVESISLTGELFF	TGCAGCGTTGAGAGTATTTCGCTAACCGGGGAGCTGTTTTTT
.	TRBJ1-2	.	TRBV5-8	CASSRGGGSGYTF	TGTGCCAGCAGCCGCGGGGGGGGATCTGGCTACACCTTC
.	TRBJ2-5	.	TRBV7-9	CASSSPQRQETQYF	TGTGCCAGCAGCTCCCCACAGCGGCAAGAGACCCAGTACTTC
.	TRBJ2-1	few	TRBV6-5	CASSYGSSEFF	TGTGCCAGCAGTTACGGGTCTAGCGAGTTCTTC
.	TRBJ1-1	.	TRBV28	CASSPSTGTEAFF	TGTGCCAGCAGTCCCTCCACGGGTACTGAAGCCTTCTTT
TRBD1	TRBJ1-5	few	TRBV4-1	CASSQSTGNQPQHF	TGCGCCAGCAGCCAATCGACAGGGAATCAGCCCCAGCATTTT
.	TRBJ1-2	.	TRBV5-1	CASSFTVSPNGYTF	TGCGCCAGCAGCTTCACGGTCTCACCGAACGGCTACACCTTC
TRBD1	TRBJ2-7	.	TRBV6-5	CASSLGQGSYEQYF	TGTGCCAGCAGCCTTGGACAGGGATCCTACGAGCAGTACTTC
TRBD1	TRBJ2-7	once	TRBV28	CASSSGTGGNEQYF	TGTGCCAGCAGTTCCGGGACAGGGGGAAACGAGCAGTACTTC
TRBD2	TRBJ2-1	once	TRBV30	CALGLTPYNEQFF	TGTGCCCTGGGACTAACTCCCTACAATGAGCAGTTCTTC
TRBD2	TRBJ2-7	.	TRBV6-5	CASRRTRSGNEQYF	TGTGCCAGCAGACGGACTAGATCAGGGAACGAGCAGTACTTC
.	TRBJ1-6	few	TRBV7-2	CASSLGRTNSPLHF	TGTGCCAGCAGCTTAGGGCGGACAAATTCACCCCTCCACTTT
TRBD2	TRBJ2-3	.	TRBV5-1	CASSHGVAGVSTDTQYF	TGCGCCAGCAGCCATGGGGTAGCGGGAGTCAGCACAGATACGCAGTATTTT
.	TRBJ2-7	.	TRBV2	CASSEFNEQYF	TGTGCCAGCAGTGAGTTCAACGAGCAGTACTTC
TRBD1	TRBJ1-1	.	TRBV28	CASSSGTGQPLLNTEAFF	TGTGCCAGCAGTTCCGGGACAGGGCAACCACTTCTGAACACTGAAGCTTTCTTT
TRBD1	TRBJ1-2	.	TRBV5-1	CASSMDREYGYTF	TGCGCCAGCAGCATGGACAGGGAGTATGGCTACACCTTC
.	TRBJ1-2	.	TRBV2	CASSAIAGPYGYTF	TGTGCCAGCAGCGCTATCGCAGGGCCCTATGGCTACACCTTC